These 28 T cell receptor beta chains originate from one sample sequenced in a study of shared clonotypes between healthy human individuals. TCRdb's table, derived via immunoSEQ multiplex PCR, lists solely in-frame clones and lacks some. The sample has some 96,000 clones, roughly 50% seen once. The material sequenced was PBMCs. The receptors were sampled from a woman in her forties in good health. Some clones in this sample may be carry-over from other donors' samples.

Worth noting for this clone: Possible read error: a much larger clone is one base away. This CDR3 is missing its conserved last phenylalanine or tryptophan, likely due to a read error. V and J are TRBV6-1 and TRBJ2-4; a weak D match, TRBD1 (6 bases). The germline V gene encodes CDR1 MNHNS and CDR2 SASEGT. The CDR3 is 14 amino acids. Deletions cut 6 bases from V and 6 bases from J, with 15 bases between. This CDR3 reads CASSWNRAGNIQYL. The CDR3, as DNA: TGTGCCAGCAGCTGGAACAGGGCTGGAAACATTCAGTACTTG.

This clone showed up just a few times. The gene calls are TRBV14 and TRBJ2-7; 12 bases are a match to TRBD2. V shed 4 bases, J shed 2 bases, and the junction held 0 bases outside the gene matches. CDR3 length: 14 amino acids. In germline, CDR1 is SGHDN, CDR2 FVKESK. This CDR3 is CASSRTSGAYEQYF. The CDR3 DNA follows: TGTGCCAGCAGCCGGACTAGCGGGGCCTACGAGCAGTACTTC. The full variable domain, in which reference TRBV14 and TRBJ2-7 provide the parts outside the CDR3, is EAGVTQFPSHSVIEKGQTVTLRCDPISGHDNLYWYRRVMGKEIKFLLHFVKESKQDESGMPNNRFLAERTGGTYSTLKVQPAELEDSGVYFCASSRTSGAYEQYFGPGTRLTVT.

The chain combines TRBV19 with TRBJ1-2; D gene uncertain. The V end was cut by 3 bases, the J end by 5 bases, with 10 bases between. The CDR3 contains 13 residues. Germline V gene data show CDR1 as LNHDA and CDR2 as SQIVND (reference sequence). The CDR3 region has the DNA TGTGCCAGTAGTATTCAAAGGAATTATGGCTACACCTTC. Residues: CASSIQRNYGYTF.

This chain uses TRBV5-1 with TRBJ2-2; possible D gene TRBD2, 6 bases. CDR1 is SGHRS, CDR2 YFSETQ, per germline. V was pared by 1 base and J by 4 bases, with 14 bases between. The CDR3 has 16 residues. For the CDR3, the DNA is TGCGCCAGCAGCTTGCCTTGGACTAACCCCACCGGGGAGCTGTTTTTT. Translated: CASSLPWTNPTGELFF.

The chain employs TRBV29-1 and TRBJ2-5; D may be TRBD2 (7 bases). Trimming cost V 6 bases and J 1 base, with 18 bases left between them. Germline V gene sequence: CDR1 SQVTM, CDR2 ANQGSEA. The CDR3 covers 15 residues. CDR3 protein: CSVGASGRPQETQYF. The CDR3 DNA follows: TGCAGCGTGGGGGCTAGCGGAAGACCCCAAGAGACCCAGTACTTC.

This sequence joins TRBV28 and TRBJ2-7, with D tentatively TRBD1 (6 bases). Germline V gene sequence: CDR1 MDHEN, CDR2 SYDVKM. This CDR3 has 12 amino acids. Trimming cost V 4 bases and J 2 bases, with 6 bases left between them. In DNA, the CDR3 is TGTGCCAGCAGTTACAGGGCCTACGAGCAGTACTTC. Translation: CASSYRAYEQYF.

This clone was seen many times. The chain links TRBV5-5 to TRBJ2-7; possibly TRBD2 for D (6 bases). The V end lost 0 bases, the J end lost 5 bases, and 15 bases lay between the germline ends. The CDR3 contains 15 residues. Germline CDR1 reads SGHKS; CDR2 reads YYEKEE (reference sequence). The CDR3 sequence is CASSLASGARHEQYF. DNA for the CDR3: TGTGCCAGCAGCTTGGCCTCGGGAGCTCGCCACGAGCAGTACTTC.

The V and J genes are TRBV18 and TRBJ2-1; no clear D gene. This CDR3 has 13 amino acids. Trimming stripped 5 bases from V and 4 bases from J, with 9 bases between. Per the germline V gene, CDR1 is KGHSH and CDR2 is LQKENI. CDR3 amino acids: CASSFSEYNEQFF. The CDR3 region has the DNA TGTGCCAGCTCATTTTCGGAGTACAATGAGCAGTTCTTC.

V is TRBV28 and J is TRBJ2-5; no definite D call. V gave up 10 bases and J gave up 5 bases, with 17 bases separating them. This CDR3 has 13 residues. Germline CDR1 is MDHEN and CDR2 is SYDVKM. Here the CDR3 DNA reads TGTGCCACCATTTCGGAGATACGGGAGACCCAGTACTTC. Translated: CATISEIRETQYF.

The rearrangement links TRBV18 to TRBJ1-1; tentative D call: TRBD1 (5 bases). This CDR3 is 13 amino acids long. Germline CDR1 is KGHSH and CDR2 is LQKENI. V dropped 3 bases and J dropped 4 bases, with 9 bases sitting between them. The CDR3 DNA reads TGTGCCAGCTCACCGACCAGGGTCACTGAAGCTTTCTTT. It yields the protein CASSPTRVTEAFF.

The V call is TRBV2, the J call TRBJ1-1; no clear D. V was trimmed by 2 bases and J by 1 base, leaving 8 bases between them. The CDR3 sequence is 14 residues long. Germline assignment: CDR1 SNHLY and CDR2 FYNNEI. In nucleotides, the CDR3 is TGTGCCAGCAGTGAAAAACAGACGAACACTGAAGCTTTCTTT. Its protein product is CASSEKQTNTEAFF.

This clone has a handful of counts. This chain uses TRBV11-3 with TRBJ1-1; D is ambiguous. The V end lost 0 bases, the J end lost 1 base, and 3 bases lay between the germline ends. This CDR3 is 13 amino acids long. CDR1 SGHNT and CDR2 YENEEA come from the germline V gene. CDR3 region: CASSLEGNTEAFF. For the CDR3, the DNA is TGTGCCAGCAGCTTAGAAGGGAACACTGAAGCTTTCTTT.

Here the CDR3 reads CASKKTQRIYNEQFF. In nucleotides, the CDR3 is TGTGCCAGCAAAAAAACCCAGCGGATCTACAATGAGCAGTTCTTC. V gene TRBV28 combines with J gene TRBJ2-1, with D possibly TRBD2 on 5 matching bases. The V end lost 7 bases, the J end lost 3 bases, and 16 bases lay between the germline ends. This CDR3 is built from 15 residues. Germline loops: CDR1 MDHEN, CDR2 SYDVKM.

This clone was detected a few times. The chain is built from TRBV25-1 and TRBJ1-1, with a possible D match to TRBD1 (5 bases). This CDR3 comprises 14 residues. CDR1 MGHDK and CDR2 SYGVNS come from the germline V gene. The ends were cut back, 3 bases at V and 3 bases at J, with 11 bases in the middle. The CDR3 is CASSEGRRDTEAFF. The CDR3 DNA follows: TGTGCCAGCAGTGAGGGACGGCGGGACACTGAAGCTTTCTTT.

This clone has a count of ten or more. The J gene is TRBJ2-6, the V gene TRBV19, with D unresolved. The CDR3 spans 15 residues. CDR1 and CDR2 (germline): LNHDA, SQIVND (reference sequence). V shed 4 bases and J shed 0 bases, with 7 bases lying between them. CDR3 sequence (DNA): TGTGCCAGTAGTACCTTAATCTCTGGGGCCAACGTCCTGACTTTC. Encoded protein: CASSTLISGANVLTF.

The chain combines TRBV30 with TRBJ2-1, with D uncertain. CDR1 is GTSNPN, CDR2 SVGIG, per germline (reference sequence). V was cut by 0 bases and J by 2 bases, with 8 bases left in between. CDR3 length: 14 residues. CDR3 region: CAWSVGRAYNEQFF. CDR3 nucleotides: TGTGCCTGGAGTGTAGGTCGGGCCTACAATGAGCAGTTCTTC.

Ten or more counts support this clone. The rearrangement links TRBV5-4 to TRBJ1-1, with D perhaps TRBD1 (5 bases). This CDR3 region has 13 residues. CDR1 SGHNT and CDR2 YYREEE come from the germline V gene (reference sequence). The ends were cut back, 5 bases at V and 4 bases at J, with 12 bases in the middle. The CDR3 bases are TGTGCCAGCAGAGGGGACCTTGGCACTGAAGCTTTCTTT. Protein: CASRGDLGTEAFF.

V is TRBV29-1 and J is TRBJ1-1; no firm D call. Germline V CDR1 and CDR2: SQVTM, ANQGSEA. The germline V and J ends were trimmed by 3 bases and 6 bases, with 11 bases remaining between them. The CDR3 is made up of 12 amino acids. The CDR3 bases are TGCAGCGTTGAGGTAGGGAAGGCTGAAGCTTTCTTT. Translating it yields CSVEVGKAEAFF. The full variable domain, completed using reference TRBV29-1 and TRBJ1-1, is SAVISQKPSRDICQRGTSLTIQCQVDSQVTMMFWYRQQPGQSLTLIATANQGSEATYESGFVIDKFPISRPNLTFSTLTVSNMSPEDSSIYLCSVEVGKAEAFFGQGTRLTVV.

This clone was detected many times. The chain combines TRBV2 with TRBJ2-7; no clear D. The CDR3 is 12 amino acids. Germline lookup yields CDR1 SNHLY and CDR2 FYNNEI. Trimming removed 4 bases at V and 3 bases at J, with 7 bases between. The CDR3 loop is CASSGGFYEQYF. CDR3 DNA sequence: TGTGCCAGCAGTGGCGGATTCTACGAGCAGTACTTC.

This clone was counted at least ten times. The J gene is TRBJ1-5, the V gene TRBV29-1, with 9 bases lining up with TRBD1. Germline CDR1 reads SQVTM; CDR2 reads ANQGSEA. The CDR3 contains 13 residues. Trimming cost V 4 bases and J 4 bases; bases outside gene matches: 2. The chain's CDR3 is CSVGDRANQPQHF. The CDR3 DNA follows: TGCAGCGTTGGGGACAGGGCGAATCAGCCCCAGCATTTT. Complete variable domain (other parts from reference TRBV29-1 and TRBJ1-5): SAVISQKPSRDICQRGTSLTIQCQVDSQVTMMFWYRQQPGQSLTLIATANQGSEATYESGFVIDKFPISRPNLTFSTLTVSNMSPEDSSIYLCSVGDRANQPQHFGDGTRLSIL.

This clone was counted at least ten times. The chain employs TRBV7-9 and TRBJ2-1; 8 bases map to TRBD2. J was trimmed by 5 bases and V by 7 bases; bases with no gene match: 10. Germline values: CDR1 SEHNR, CDR2 FQNEAQ (reference sequence). CDR3 length equals 15 residues. The CDR3 sequence is CASNPLAEADNEQFF. The CDR3 coding sequence is TGTGCCAGCAACCCACTAGCGGAGGCTGACAATGAGCAGTTCTTC.

By its share, this clone is medium-sized. The chain combines TRBV30 with TRBJ2-5; D call uncertain. Looked up from germline, CDR1 is GTSNPN and CDR2 is SVGIG (reference sequence). CDR3 size: 13 residues. Trimming stripped 1 base from V and 5 bases from J, with 11 bases between. CDR3 nucleotides: TGTGCCTGGAGTGATTTAGATAGGGAGACCCAGTACTTC. Translated: CAWSDLDRETQYF.

This clone appeared a few times. The CDR3 spells CASSRTGNSPLHF. The CDR3 region has the DNA TGTGCCAGCAGCCGGACAGGGAATTCACCCCTCCACTTT. The chain combines TRBV7-9 with TRBJ1-6; 8 bases are a match to TRBD1. The CDR3 consists of 13 residues. Germline V gene sequence: CDR1 SEHNR, CDR2 FQNEAQ (reference sequence). With 5 bases clipped from V and 7 bases from J, the junction kept 1 base outside the gene matches.

V is TRBV29-1 and J is TRBJ2-2; D not resolved. The CDR3 has 11 amino acids. With 8 bases removed from V and 1 base from J, the gap between germline ends came to 5 bases. Germline V CDR1 and CDR2: SQVTM, ANQGSEA. CDR3 in DNA: TGCAGCAACCGGAACACCGGGGAGCTGTTTTTT. This gives the protein CSNRNTGELFF.

This clone has only a few counts. The V and J genes are TRBV29-1 and TRBJ2-1; no definite D call. Germline loops: CDR1 SQVTM, CDR2 ANQGSEA. The CDR3 loop spans 15 amino acids. Trimming cost V 0 bases and J 4 bases, with 13 bases left between them. The CDR3 region has the DNA TGCAGCGTTGAAGAACGGAAAACTATATACAATGAGCAGTTCTTC. Its protein product is CSVEERKTIYNEQFF.

This chain links TRBV9 with TRBJ2-7; TRBD2 is a possible D gene (6 bases). This CDR3 has 14 residues. V lost 4 bases and J 5 bases, leaving 16 bases between the germline ends. Looked up from germline, CDR1 is SGDLS and CDR2 is YYNGEE. The DNA of the CDR3 is TGTGCCAGCAGCCCCAGGGTTAGCGGCGACGAGCAGTACTTC. Translation: CASSPRVSGDEQYF.

About this clone: This probably arose from a read error, given a far larger clone one base away. The chain is built from TRBV28 and TRBJ2-1; the match to TRBD2 covers 13 bases. CDR1 is MDHEN and CDR2 is SYDVKM in the germline V gene. CDR3 length: 14 amino acids. The CDR3 nucleotides are TGTGCCAGCAGGGGACTAGCGGGGCACAATGAGCGGTTCTTC. It yields the protein CASRGLAGHNERFF.

The chain combines TRBV2 with TRBJ1-5, with D maybe TRBD1 (6 bases). Between the trimmed V and J ends, which lost 4 bases and 9 bases, there was a span of 13 bases. This CDR3 has 13 residues. CDR1 SNHLY and CDR2 FYNNEI come from the germline V gene. The CDR3 here is CASSVRGAWPQHF. CDR3 DNA sequence: TGTGCCAGCAGTGTGCGGGGGGCCTGGCCCCAGCATTTT.